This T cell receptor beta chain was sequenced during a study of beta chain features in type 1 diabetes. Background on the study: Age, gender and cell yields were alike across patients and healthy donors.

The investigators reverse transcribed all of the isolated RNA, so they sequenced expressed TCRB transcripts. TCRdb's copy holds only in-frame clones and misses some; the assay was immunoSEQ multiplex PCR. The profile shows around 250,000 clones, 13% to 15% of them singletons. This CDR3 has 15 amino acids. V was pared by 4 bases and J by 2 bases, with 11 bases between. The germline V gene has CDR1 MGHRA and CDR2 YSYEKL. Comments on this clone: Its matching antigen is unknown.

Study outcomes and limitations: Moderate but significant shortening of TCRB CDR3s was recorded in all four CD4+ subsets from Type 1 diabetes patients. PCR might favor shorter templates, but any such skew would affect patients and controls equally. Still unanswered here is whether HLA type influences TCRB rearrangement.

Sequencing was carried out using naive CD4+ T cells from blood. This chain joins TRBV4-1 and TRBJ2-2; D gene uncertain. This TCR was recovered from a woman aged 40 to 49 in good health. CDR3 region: CASSLGRFNTGELFF. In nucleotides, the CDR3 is TGCGCCAGCAGCCTCGGTCGGTTCAACACCGGGGAGCTGTTTTTT.